This record looks at one T cell receptor (beta chain) sequence and its context. The antigen is not known. A much larger clone lies one base from this, so it may be a read error. The data belong to a study of T cells after yellow fever vaccination. CDR1 and CDR2 from the germline V gene are ENHRY and SYGVKD. The CDR3 runs to 14 residues. With 2 bases removed from V and 1 base from J, the gap between germline ends came to 8 bases. From the 5' RACE reads, TCRdb called clonotypes with MiXCR, one entry per CDR3 protein. The table has some 120,000 distinct CDR3 sequences, about 15% seen once. Findings and caveats of the study: Clonotypes found in both CD4 and CD8 compartments made up a small share. The booster saw the reappearance of most primary-vaccination clones (about 95% CD4, 80% to 90% CD8). Peaking faster, on day 5 versus 15, the secondary response was nonetheless weaker.

Sequenced material: CD8+ T cells sorted from PBMCs, taken 5 days after the yellow fever booster vaccination. The V call is TRBV10-3, the J call TRBJ2-5, with D hard to call. The receptor comes from a young man who received the YFV17D yellow fever vaccine. The CDR3 nucleotides read TGTGCCATCAGTGAGGCGGTCAGCCAAGAGACCCAGTACTTC. Protein sequence: CAISEAVSQETQYF.